This T cell receptor (beta chain) appears in the sequencing data of a study of human T cells and chemical hapten exposure. For the study at large: Variability of per-sample TCR yields stemmed mainly from small differences in pooled library volume.

Study results and caveats: TCRs at high frequency, those above 1 in 1000, did not change with DPC sensitization.

Of note for this clonotype: Its antigen is not identified.

During construction of the library, unique molecular identifiers were attached to individual cDNA molecules for quantitative, reproducible TCR counting. Under the authors' procedure: Ranging from about 20,000 to 750,000, TCR counts per sample had a median value of 95,638. Each CDR3 protein gets one entry after TCRdb re-called the 5' RACE reads with MiXCR. Here the V and J calls rest on TCRdb's processing, not on the authors' analysis. The table lists 110,000 or so distinct CDR3 sequences, around 20% of them singletons, with about 3% in the top ten. The total RNA was obtained from whole blood that was not fractionated. Germline CDR1 and CDR2: SGHVS and FQNEAQ. The junction had 11 bases not matched to a gene; V was cut back by 10 bases and J by 5 bases. The CDR3 contains 15 residues.

This clonotype was obtained from a human donor in good health. This sequence joins TRBV7-8 and TRBJ1-1; 12 bases align to TRBD1. This chain's CDR3 is CAIVRDRGPRTEAFF. The CDR3 DNA reads TGTGCCATCGTACGGGACAGGGGGCCTCGGACTGAAGCTTTCTTT.